The next 13 T cell receptor beta chains were all read from a single sample in a study of cytomegalovirus exposure and HLA in healthy donors. In the PCR, 60 Vbeta and 13 Jbeta primers were used. Libraries were prepared by immunoSEQ multiplex PCR; TCRdb keeps only in-frame clonotypes and omits some of them. The table has some 150,000 clones, 65% to 85% seen once. The sequenced sample consisted of PBMCs. The receptor set was obtained from a man between 18 and 35 years old in good health and CMV-seronegative.

The gene calls are TRBV7-6 and TRBJ2-3; 8 bases map to TRBD2. Germline values: CDR1 SGHVS, CDR2 FNYEAQ. V shed 0 bases, J shed 0 bases, and the junction held 11 bases outside the gene matches. The CDR3 is 19 residues long. The CDR3 region is CASSLASPGLAGSTDTQYF. In DNA, the CDR3 is TGTGCCAGCAGCTTAGCCTCCCCCGGGCTAGCGGGTAGCACAGATACGCAGTATTTT.

The V and J genes are TRBV6-9 and TRBJ1-5; the match to TRBD1 covers 7 bases. The junction had 7 bases not matched to a gene; V was cut back by 2 bases and J by 3 bases. This CDR3 is 16 amino acids long. Germline loops: CDR1 MNHGY, CDR2 SVAAGI. This CDR3 reads CASSYPRGLNNQPQHF. DNA for the CDR3: TGTGCCAGCAGTTATCCCAGGGGGTTAAACAATCAGCCCCAGCATTTT.

This clone was seen more than once but under ten times. The chain uses TRBV19 and TRBJ1-1, with D tentatively TRBD1 (5 bases). Deletions cut 3 bases from V and 4 bases from J, with 12 bases between. The V gene's germline CDR1 is LNHDA and CDR2 SQIVND (reference sequence). The CDR3 is made up of 14 amino acids. The CDR3 coding sequence is TGTGCCAGTAGTATCGGGGCGGGGGTCACTGAAGCTTTCTTT. The encoded protein is CASSIGAGVTEAFF.

This sequence joins TRBV6-1 and TRBJ1-1; a weak D match, TRBD1 (6 bases). CDR1 MNHNS and CDR2 SASEGT come from the germline V gene. The V and J ends lost 3 bases and 10 bases respectively, with 18 bases between them. The CDR3 runs 14 residues. The CDR3 region is CASSDITTGFSAFF. CDR3 nucleotide sequence: TGTGCCAGCAGTGATATAACCACAGGGTTTTCAGCTTTCTTT.

The rearrangement uses TRBV18 and TRBJ1-5; a possible D gene is TRBD1 (6 bases). V lost 6 bases and J lost 4, with 16 bases in between. The CDR3 has 15 amino acids. The germline gives CDR1 KGHSH, CDR2 LQKENI. The CDR3 reads CASSSGGAPNQPQHF. The CDR3 bases are TGTGCCAGCTCTTCCGGGGGGGCCCCGAATCAGCCCCAGCATTTT.

V and J are TRBV30 and TRBJ1-2, with D maybe TRBD1 (6 bases). This CDR3 has 12 residues. The V end was cut by 5 bases, the J end by 6 bases, with 13 bases between. CDR1 and CDR2 from the germline V gene are GTSNPN and SVGIG (reference sequence). The CDR3 spells CAWQGTRNGYTF. As DNA, the CDR3 is TGTGCCTGGCAAGGGACAAGGAATGGCTACACCTTC.

This chain joins TRBV10-3 and TRBJ2-7; no firm D call. The V and J ends lost 10 bases and 0 bases respectively, with 13 bases between them. In germline, CDR1 is ENHRY, CDR2 SYGVKD. This CDR3 contains 13 residues. CDR3 sequence: CATESTASYEQYF. The CDR3 bases are TGTGCCACAGAATCTACAGCCTCCTACGAGCAGTACTTC.

The genes are TRBV29-1 and TRBJ2-7; 8 nucleotides agree with TRBD1. Germline V gene data show CDR1 as SQVTM and CDR2 as ANQGSEA. CDR3 length equals 13 residues. Trimming took 8 bases from V and 5 from J; bases not matched to a gene: 11. The CDR3 DNA reads as TGCAGCCTAAAGACAGGGGCGCTAAACGAGCAGTACTTC. It is translated as CSLKTGALNEQYF.

The rearrangement uses TRBV28 and TRBJ1-6; perhaps TRBD1 as D (6 bases). The CDR3 has 16 amino acids. The V gene lost 3 bases and the J gene lost 4 bases, with 13 bases spanning the gap. Germline CDR1 MDHEN, CDR2 SYDVKM. CDR3 loop: CASSLRQAPYNSPLHF. The CDR3 nucleotides are TGTGCCAGCAGTTTGAGACAGGCACCTTATAATTCACCCCTCCACTTT.

This clone came up a few times. The chain links TRBV12-5 to TRBJ1-5, with D perhaps TRBD1 (5 bases). The CDR3 runs 18 residues. Germline CDR1 is LGHNT and CDR2 is FRNRAP. Trimming removed 2 bases from V and 0 bases from J, with 17 bases in between. The CDR3 DNA reads TGTGCTAGTGGTTTGACAAAAATCAGGGTTCATAGCAATCAGCCCCAGCATTTT. Its translation: CASGLTKIRVHSNQPQHF.

In DNA form, the CDR3 reads TGTGCCAGTAGTCGGGACTTGGAAAATCAGCCCCAGCATTTT. The encoded protein is CASSRDLENQPQHF. The rearrangement joins TRBV19 to TRBJ1-5; D is perhaps TRBD1 (5 bases). This CDR3 comprises 14 residues. The V and J ends lost 5 bases and 4 bases respectively, with 12 bases between them. Germline assignment: CDR1 LNHDA and CDR2 SQIVND (reference sequence).

The CDR3 spells CASSLSIGREGDYNSPLHF. For the CDR3, the DNA is TGTGCCAGCAGCTTGTCTATTGGCAGGGAGGGGGATTATAATTCACCCCTCCACTTT. The J gene is TRBJ1-6, the V gene TRBV5-5; possible D gene TRBD1, 6 bases. CDR3 length: 19 residues. Germline CDR1 SGHKS, CDR2 YYEKEE (reference sequence). The V gene lost 1 base and the J gene lost 4 bases, with 21 bases spanning the gap.

Notes on this clone: At one end the junction does not follow the germline gene, possibly because of a read error. The V call is TRBV10-3, the J call TRBJ2-2; 8 bases map to TRBD1. The CDR3 runs to 15 residues. Germline V CDR1 and CDR2: ENHRY, SYGVKD. CDR3 residues: CALREGTGNTGELFF. In DNA, the CDR3 is TGTGCCCTCAGAGAGGGGACAGGGAACACCGGGGAGCTGTTTTTT.